The 2 T cell receptor beta chains below come from one sample, sequenced in a study of cytomegalovirus exposure and HLA in healthy donors. With 60 Vbeta and 13 Jbeta primers, the PCR was carried out. Only in-frame clones appear in the TCRdb table, and some are missing; sequencing was by immunoSEQ multiplex PCR. The repertoire holds tens of thousands of clones, with more than 70% as singletons. The sample was PBMCs. The receptors come from a male donor in good health and CMV-seropositive.

This chain uses TRBV27 with TRBJ2-3, with 11 bases identical to TRBD1. CDR1 MNHEY and CDR2 SMNVEV come from the germline V gene (reference sequence). The CDR3 is 15 amino acids. V dropped 6 bases and J dropped 4; count of bases not matched to a gene: 6. Here the CDR3 reads CASRHPGQGADTQYF. For the CDR3, the DNA is TGTGCCAGCAGACATCCGGGACAGGGGGCAGATACGCAGTATTTT.

The gene calls are TRBV6-1 and TRBJ2-7; 7 bases are shared with TRBD2. CDR1 and CDR2 from the germline V gene are MNHNS and SASEGT. The J segment lost 2 bases and the V segment lost 2 bases, leaving 3 bases of the junction unmatched. The CDR3 length is 14 residues. The CDR3 region has the DNA TGTGCCAGCAGTGAACTAGCGGAAACCTACGAGCAGTACTTC. Translating it yields CASSELAETYEQYF.